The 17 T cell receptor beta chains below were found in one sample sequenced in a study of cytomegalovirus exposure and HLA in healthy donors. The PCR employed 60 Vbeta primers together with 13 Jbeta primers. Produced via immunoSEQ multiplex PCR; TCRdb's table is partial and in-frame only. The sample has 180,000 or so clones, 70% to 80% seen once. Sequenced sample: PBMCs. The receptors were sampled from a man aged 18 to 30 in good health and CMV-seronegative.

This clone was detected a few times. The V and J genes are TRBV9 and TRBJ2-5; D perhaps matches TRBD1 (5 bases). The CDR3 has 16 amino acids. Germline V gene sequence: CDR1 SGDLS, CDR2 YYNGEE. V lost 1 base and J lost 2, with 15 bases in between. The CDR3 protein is CASSVQGRVGQETQYF. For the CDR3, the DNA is TGTGCCAGCAGCGTACAGGGCAGGGTTGGGCAAGAGACCCAGTACTTC.

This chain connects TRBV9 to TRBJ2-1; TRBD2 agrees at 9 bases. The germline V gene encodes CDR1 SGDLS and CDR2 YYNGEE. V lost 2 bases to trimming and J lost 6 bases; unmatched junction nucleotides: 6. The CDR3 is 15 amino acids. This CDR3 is CASSVEGTSFNEQFF. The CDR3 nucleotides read TGTGCCAGCAGCGTGGAGGGGACTAGCTTCAATGAGCAGTTCTTC.

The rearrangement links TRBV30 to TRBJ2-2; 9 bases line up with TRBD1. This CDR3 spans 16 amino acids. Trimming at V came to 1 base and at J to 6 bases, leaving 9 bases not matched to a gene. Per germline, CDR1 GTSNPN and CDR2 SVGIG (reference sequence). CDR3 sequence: CAWSGLTGTGPGELFF. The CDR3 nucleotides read TGTGCCTGGAGTGGCTTAACCGGGACAGGGCCCGGGGAGCTGTTTTTT.

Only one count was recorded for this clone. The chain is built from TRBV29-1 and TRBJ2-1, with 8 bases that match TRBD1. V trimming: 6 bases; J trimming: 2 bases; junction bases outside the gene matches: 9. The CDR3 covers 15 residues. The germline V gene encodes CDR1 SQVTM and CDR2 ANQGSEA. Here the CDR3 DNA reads TGCAGCGTGCTACAGGGGGTGTCTACCTACAATGAGCAGTTCTTC. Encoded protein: CSVLQGVSTYNEQFF.

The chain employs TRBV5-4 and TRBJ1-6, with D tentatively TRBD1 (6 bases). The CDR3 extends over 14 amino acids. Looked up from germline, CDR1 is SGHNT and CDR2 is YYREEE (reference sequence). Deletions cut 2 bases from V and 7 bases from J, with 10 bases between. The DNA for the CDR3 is TGTGCCAGCAGCTTCAGCCAGGGGAATTCACCCCTCCACTTT. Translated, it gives CASSFSQGNSPLHF. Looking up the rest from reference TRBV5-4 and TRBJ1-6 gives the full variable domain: ETGVTQSPTHLIKTRGQQVTLRCSSQSGHNTVSWYQQALGQGPQFIFQYYREEENGRGNFPPRFSGLQFPNYSSELNVNALELDDSALYLCASSFSQGNSPLHFGNGTRLTVT.

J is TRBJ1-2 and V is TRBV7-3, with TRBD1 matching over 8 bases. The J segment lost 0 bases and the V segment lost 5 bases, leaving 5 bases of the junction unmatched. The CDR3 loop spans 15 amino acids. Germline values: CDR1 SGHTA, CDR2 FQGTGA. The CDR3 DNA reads TGTGCCAGCAGCCCAGGGGGCGGAGCTAACTATGGCTACACCTTC. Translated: CASSPGGGANYGYTF.

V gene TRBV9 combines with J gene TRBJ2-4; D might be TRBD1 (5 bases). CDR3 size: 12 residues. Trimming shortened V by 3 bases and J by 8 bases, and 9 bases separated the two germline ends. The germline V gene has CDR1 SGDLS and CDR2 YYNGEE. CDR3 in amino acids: CASSGEGDIQYF. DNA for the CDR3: TGTGCCAGCAGCGGCGAAGGGGACATTCAGTACTTC.

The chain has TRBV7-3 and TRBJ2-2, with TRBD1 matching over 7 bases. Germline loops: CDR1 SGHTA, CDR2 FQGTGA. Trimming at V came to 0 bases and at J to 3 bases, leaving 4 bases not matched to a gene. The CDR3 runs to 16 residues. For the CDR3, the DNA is TGTGCCAGCAGCTTAACAGGGGACAGTCACACCGGGGAGCTGTTTTTT. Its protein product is CASSLTGDSHTGELFF. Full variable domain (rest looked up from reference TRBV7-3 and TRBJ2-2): GAGVSQTPSNKVTEKGKYVELRCDPISGHTALYWYRQSLGQGPEFLIYFQGTGAADDSGLPNDRFFAVRPEGSVSTLKIQRTERGDSAVYLCASSLTGDSHTGELFFGEGSRLTVL.

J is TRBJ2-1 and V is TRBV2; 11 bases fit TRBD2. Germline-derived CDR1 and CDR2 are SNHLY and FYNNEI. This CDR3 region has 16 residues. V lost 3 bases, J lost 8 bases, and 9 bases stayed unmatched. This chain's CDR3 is CASSEIIAGGRDEQFF. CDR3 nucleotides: TGTGCCAGCAGTGAGATCATAGCGGGGGGGCGCGATGAGCAGTTCTTC.

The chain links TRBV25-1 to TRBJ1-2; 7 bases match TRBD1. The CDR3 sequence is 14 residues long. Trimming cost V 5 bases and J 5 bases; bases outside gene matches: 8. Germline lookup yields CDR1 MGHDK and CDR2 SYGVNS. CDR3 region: CASSRTGELYGYTF. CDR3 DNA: TGTGCCAGCAGTCGGACAGGTGAGCTATATGGCTACACCTTC.

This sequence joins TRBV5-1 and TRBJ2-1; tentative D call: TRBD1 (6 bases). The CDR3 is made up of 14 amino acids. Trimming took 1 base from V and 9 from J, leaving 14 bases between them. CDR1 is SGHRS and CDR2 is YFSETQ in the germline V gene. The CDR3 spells CASSLPGAESEQFF. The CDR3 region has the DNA TGCGCCAGCAGCTTGCCAGGGGCAGAAAGTGAGCAGTTCTTC.

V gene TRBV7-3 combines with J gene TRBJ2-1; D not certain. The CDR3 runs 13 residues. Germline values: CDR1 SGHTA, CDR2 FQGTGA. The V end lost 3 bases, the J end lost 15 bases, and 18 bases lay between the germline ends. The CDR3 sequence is CASSFSRRREAFF. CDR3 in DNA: TGTGCCAGCAGCTTTTCACGTCGACGAGAGGCGTTCTTC.

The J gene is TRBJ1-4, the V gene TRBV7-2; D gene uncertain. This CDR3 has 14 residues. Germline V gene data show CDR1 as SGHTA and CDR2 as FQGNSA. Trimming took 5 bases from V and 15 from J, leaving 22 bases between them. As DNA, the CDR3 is TGTGCCAGCAGCCCGGGAGGCGTTAATGAAAAGTTGTTTTTT. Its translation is CASSPGGVNEKLFF.

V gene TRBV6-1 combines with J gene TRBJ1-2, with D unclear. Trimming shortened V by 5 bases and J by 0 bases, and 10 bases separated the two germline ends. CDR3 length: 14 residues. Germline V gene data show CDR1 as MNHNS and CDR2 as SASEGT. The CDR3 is CASSSGLANYGYTF. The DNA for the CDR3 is TGTGCCAGCAGTTCTGGACTTGCTAACTATGGCTACACCTTC.

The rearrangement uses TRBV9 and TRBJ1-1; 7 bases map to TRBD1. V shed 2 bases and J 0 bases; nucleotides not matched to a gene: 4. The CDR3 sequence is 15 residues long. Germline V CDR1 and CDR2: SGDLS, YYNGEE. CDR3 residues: CASSVDRFMNTEAFF. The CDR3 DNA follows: TGTGCCAGCAGCGTGGACAGGTTTATGAACACTGAAGCTTTCTTT.

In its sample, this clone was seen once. CDR3 amino acids: CATSRDRQGGQETQYF. In nucleotides, the CDR3 is TGTGCCACCAGCAGAGATCGCCAAGGGGGCCAAGAGACCCAGTACTTC. The rearrangement links TRBV15 to TRBJ2-5; a weak D match, TRBD1 (6 bases). The CDR3 covers 16 residues. V was cut by 0 bases and J by 1 base, with 12 bases left in between. Looked up from germline, CDR1 is LNHNV and CDR2 is YYDKDF (reference sequence).

CDR3 DNA sequence: TGTGCCAGTAGAGGAGAGGCAACTAATGAAAAACTGTTTTTT. Encoded protein: CASRGEATNEKLFF. The rearrangement uses TRBV19 and TRBJ1-4; D is unresolved. There are 14 residues in the CDR3. The V end lost 6 bases, the J end lost 0 bases, and 8 bases lay between the germline ends. The V gene's germline CDR1 is LNHDA and CDR2 SQIVND (reference sequence). The complete variable domain, with remaining parts taken from reference TRBV19 and TRBJ1-4, reads DGGITQSPKYLFRKEGQNVTLSCEQNLNHDAMYWYRQDPGQGLRLIYYSQIVNDFQKGDIAEGYSVSREKKESFPLTVTSAQKNPTAFYLCASRGEATNEKLFFGSGTQLSVL.